One sample yielded the 22 T cell receptor beta chains listed below, sequenced in a study of CD8 T cells in ankylosing spondylitis. Their specific antigens are unknown. MiXCR, applied by TCRdb to the 5' RACE reads, yields one record per CDR3 protein. The table shows 130,000 or so distinct CDR3 sequences, with roughly 15% occurring only once. Study-wide findings and caveats: Several highly homologous variants formed a TCR beta motif that appeared characteristic of ankylosing spondylitis blood.

Sequenced input: blood, either unsorted or a sorted T cell fraction (not recorded which). All receptors derive from a male donor with ankylosing spondylitis.

Only a few counts were recorded for this clonotype. V gene TRBV6-2 or TRBV6-3 combines with J gene TRBJ2-7; TRBD2 agrees at 7 bases. This CDR3 is 15 amino acids long. The germline CDR1 and CDR2 sequences are MNHEY and SVGEGT. V was clipped by 3 bases and J by 3 bases; unmatched bases: 8. This CDR3 is CASSYPAGRLYEQYF. DNA for the CDR3: TGTGCCAGCAGTTATCCAGCGGGAAGACTCTACGAGCAGTACTTC.

This clonotype was observed a handful of times. J is TRBJ2-1 and V is TRBV24-1, with unresolved D. The CDR3 is 13 residues long. Germline CDR1 KGHDR, CDR2 SFDVKD. Trimming shortened V by 4 bases and J by 9 bases, and 12 bases separated the two germline ends. The CDR3 region has the DNA TGTGCCACCAGTGAGTCTGTCGTCGGTGAGCAGTTCTTC. The encoded protein is CATSESVVGEQFF.

This sequence joins TRBV4-1 and TRBJ2-7; D remains unclear. The CDR3 spans 11 residues. CDR1 is MGHRA and CDR2 is YSYEKL in the germline V gene. V shed 5 bases and J shed 5 bases, with 7 bases lying between them. CDR3 DNA sequence: TGCGCCAGCAGCGGGGTTCACGAGCAGTACTTC. Its protein is CASSGVHEQYF.

To note about this clonotype: At one of its ends the junction is not consistent with the germline gene, which may arise from a read error. This chain uses TRBV20-1 with TRBJ2-1; the match to TRBD1 covers 8 bases. Germline values: CDR1 DFQATT, CDR2 SNEGSKA (reference sequence). This CDR3 contains 17 residues. The CDR3 here is CCASSGQGALPNNEQFF. The CDR3 DNA reads as TGCTGTGCTAGCTCGGGCCAGGGGGCATTACCCAACAATGAGCAGTTCTTC.

The sample holds many counts of this clonotype. The chain links TRBV12-3 or TRBV12-4 to TRBJ1-1; D call uncertain. This CDR3 has 13 residues. V shed 3 bases and J shed 4 bases, with 9 bases lying between them. CDR3 in DNA: TGTGCCAGCAGTTTCGGGGTTGGCACTGAAGCTTTCTTT. It yields the protein CASSFGVGTEAFF.

This clonotype has just a few counts. The rearrangement links TRBV29-1 to TRBJ2-7; 10 bases map to TRBD2. The germline V gene has CDR1 SQVTM and CDR2 ANQGSEA. The V and J ends lost 2 bases and 6 bases, in that order; junction bases with no gene match: 16. This CDR3 has 17 amino acids. The CDR3 sequence is CSVETLAGDGLWGEQYF. CDR3 in DNA: TGCAGCGTTGAAACGCTAGCGGGAGATGGTCTGTGGGGCGAGCAGTACTTC.

V usage is TRBV7-9 and J usage is TRBJ2-7, with TRBD1 identical over 9 bases. V trimming: 4 bases; J trimming: 5 bases; junction bases outside the gene matches: 6. This CDR3 is built from 14 residues. Germline CDR1 and CDR2: SEHNR and FQNEAQ (reference sequence). CDR3 loop: CASSSRDRVNEQYF. The CDR3 nucleotides are TGTGCCAGCAGCTCCCGGGACAGGGTCAACGAGCAGTACTTC.

This clonotype was detected only a few times. The chain has TRBV7-9 and TRBJ2-1; a possible D gene is TRBD1 (5 bases). The germline V gene has CDR1 SEHNR and CDR2 FQNEAQ (reference sequence). There are 17 residues in the CDR3. The V end lost 6 bases, the J end lost 4 bases, and 22 bases lay between the germline ends. The CDR3 DNA reads TGTGCCAGCAGTCTCCCCCCAGGGAAGAAGGGGTACAATGAGCAGTTCTTC. Amino acids: CASSLPPGKKGYNEQFF. Supplemented by reference TRBV7-9 and TRBJ2-1, the full variable domain reads DTGVSQNPRHKITKRGQNVTFRCDPISEHNRLYWYRQTLGQGPEFLTYFQNEAQLEKSRLLSDRFSAERPKGSFSTLEIQRTEQGDSAMYLCASSLPPGKKGYNEQFFGPGTRLTVL.

This chain links TRBV12-3 or TRBV12-4 with TRBJ1-4; 7 bases match TRBD1. This CDR3 spans 14 amino acids. The J segment lost 8 bases and the V segment lost 7 bases, leaving 10 bases of the junction unmatched. In nucleotides, the CDR3 is TGTGCCAGCACCGACAGGGAAAGAGGAGAAAAACTGTTTTTT. It yields the protein CASTDRERGEKLFF.

In its sample, this clonotype was seen a few times. The V gene is TRBV28, the J gene TRBJ2-7; D is possibly TRBD1 (6 bases). The CDR3 runs 15 residues. V was pared by 3 bases and J by 2 bases, with 14 bases between. Looked up from germline, CDR1 is MDHEN and CDR2 is SYDVKM. CDR3 residues: CASSLLVTGTYEQYF. The CDR3 DNA follows: TGTGCCAGCAGTTTGCTTGTGACAGGAACCTACGAGCAGTACTTC.

In its sample, this clonotype was seen a few times. V and J are TRBV12-3 or TRBV12-4 and TRBJ2-3, with 9 bases fitting TRBD2. Trimming removed 5 bases from V and 3 bases from J; junction bases left unmatched: 9. The CDR3 covers 16 residues. The chain's CDR3 is CASSPFLSGSTDTQYF. The CDR3 DNA sequence: TGTGCCAGCAGTCCCTTCCTTAGCGGGAGTACAGATACGCAGTATTTT.

This sequence joins TRBV21-1 and TRBJ1-1. TRBV21-1 is listed as a pseudogene. This CDR3 has 13 amino acids. In nucleotides, the CDR3 is TGTGCCAGCAGCAAATGGACGAACACTGAAGCTTTCTTT. Translated, it gives CASSKWTNTEAFF.

This chain joins TRBV28 and TRBJ2-1, with 10 bases lining up with TRBD2. The V gene end was trimmed by 8 bases and the J gene end by 5 bases; junction bases not matched to a gene: 15. This CDR3 has 17 residues. Germline V gene lookup returns CDR1 MDHEN and CDR2 SYDVKM. CDR3 DNA sequence: TGTGCCAGCTCCGGGGCCTCGGGACTAGCGAGAAACAATGAGCAGTTCTTC. It specifies CASSGASGLARNNEQFF.

The sample holds a few counts of this clonotype. V and J are TRBV7-9 and TRBJ2-7; 8 nucleotides agree with TRBD1. This CDR3 is built from 13 residues. Losses at the gene ends were 8 bases for V and 4 bases for J; bases not matched to a gene: 7. Germline V gives CDR1 SEHNR, CDR2 FQNEAQ (reference sequence). The CDR3 nucleotides are TGTGCCAGCGGTGGGACAGGTGAATACGAGCAGTACTTC. Translation gives CASGGTGEYEQYF.

This clonotype was picked up a small number of times. The V and J genes are TRBV28 and TRBJ1-5; possibly TRBD1 for D (5 bases). Germline V CDR1 and CDR2: MDHEN, SYDVKM. V lost 2 bases and J lost 5, with 10 bases in between. The CDR3 contains 14 residues. CDR3 in amino acids: CASSLRMGDQPQHF. The CDR3 region has the DNA TGTGCCAGCAGTTTACGGATGGGGGATCAGCCCCAGCATTTT.

In nucleotides, the CDR3 is TGCAGCGTTGAGGCTAGCGGGACGCTCCTTGGGACCCAGTACTTC. Translating it yields CSVEASGTLLGTQYF. The gene calls are TRBV29-1 and TRBJ2-5, with TRBD2 identical over 9 bases. Germline CDR1 SQVTM, CDR2 ANQGSEA. This CDR3 is 15 amino acids long. V dropped 3 bases and J dropped 7; count of bases not matched to a gene: 12.

The gene calls are TRBV4-3 and TRBJ2-6; D tentatively fits TRBD1 or TRBD2 (5 bases each). The ends were cut back, 5 bases at V and 7 bases at J, with 12 bases in the middle. The CDR3 extends over 14 amino acids. Germline V gives CDR1 LGHNA, CDR2 YSLEER. The CDR3 spells CASSEGRGANVLTF. The CDR3 DNA is TGCGCCAGCAGCGAGGGGCGTGGAGCCAACGTCCTGACTTTC.

This clonotype has just a few counts. The chain combines TRBV27 with TRBJ2-7; TRBD1 is a possible D gene (6 bases). V was shortened by 6 bases and J by 3 bases, with 9 bases between the two germline ends. CDR1 and CDR2 from the germline V gene are MNHEY and SMNVEV (reference sequence). The CDR3 is 12 amino acids. DNA of the CDR3: TGTGCCAGCAGATCGGACAGCTACGAGCAGTACTTC. This sequence encodes CASRSDSYEQYF.

This clonotype was seen ten or more times. V usage is TRBV9 and J usage is TRBJ2-1; D is unclear. Per germline, CDR1 SGDLS and CDR2 YYNGEE. The length of the CDR3 is 14 residues. Trimming pared 3 bases from V and 0 bases from J, leaving 7 bases between. As DNA, the CDR3 is TGTGCCAGCAGCGCGGAGAGCTCCTACAATGAGCAGTTCTTC. It codes for CASSAESSYNEQFF.

This clonotype showed up just a few times. V gene TRBV20-1 combines with J gene TRBJ1-1, with D tentatively TRBD1 (5 bases). CDR1 is DFQATT and CDR2 is SNEGSKA in the germline V gene (reference sequence). V gave up 3 bases and J gave up 7 bases, with 18 bases separating them. The CDR3 is 14 residues long. The CDR3 loop is CSASHLGAASEAFF. The CDR3 DNA follows: TGCAGTGCTAGCCACCTCGGGGCAGCAAGTGAAGCTTTCTTT.

This clonotype was seen at least ten times. This rearrangement joins TRBV29-1 to TRBJ2-1; TRBD1 matches 7 bases. The CDR3 has 13 amino acids. CDR1 is SQVTM and CDR2 is ANQGSEA in the germline V gene. The junction had 9 bases not matched to a gene; V was cut back by 6 bases and J by 7 bases. CDR3 DNA: TGCAGCGTCGAACTAGGGGGCAGGAATGAGCAGTTCTTC. Protein product: CSVELGGRNEQFF.

This rearrangement joins TRBV27 to TRBJ1-5; the match to TRBD1 covers 12 bases. The CDR3 runs to 18 residues. Germline trimming cut 4 bases from V and 2 bases from J; bases unmatched to any gene: 9. CDR1 is MNHEY, CDR2 SMNVEV, per germline (reference sequence). The CDR3 spells CASSSLRDRGLGNQPQHF. CDR3 nucleotide sequence: TGTGCCAGCAGTTCCCTCCGGGACAGGGGGCTTGGCAATCAGCCCCAGCATTTT.